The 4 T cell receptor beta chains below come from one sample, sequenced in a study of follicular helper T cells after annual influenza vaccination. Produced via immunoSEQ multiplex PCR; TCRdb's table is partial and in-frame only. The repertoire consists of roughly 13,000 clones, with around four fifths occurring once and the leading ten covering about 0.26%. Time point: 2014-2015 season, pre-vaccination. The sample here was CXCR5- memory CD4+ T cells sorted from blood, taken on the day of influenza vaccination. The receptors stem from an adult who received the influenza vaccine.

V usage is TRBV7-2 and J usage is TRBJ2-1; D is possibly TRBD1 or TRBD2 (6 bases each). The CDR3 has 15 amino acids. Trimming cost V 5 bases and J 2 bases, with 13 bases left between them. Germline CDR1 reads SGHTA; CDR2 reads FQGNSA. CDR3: CASSPRGQAYNEQFF. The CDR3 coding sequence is TGTGCCAGCAGCCCCCGGGGGCAGGCCTACAATGAGCAGTTCTTC.

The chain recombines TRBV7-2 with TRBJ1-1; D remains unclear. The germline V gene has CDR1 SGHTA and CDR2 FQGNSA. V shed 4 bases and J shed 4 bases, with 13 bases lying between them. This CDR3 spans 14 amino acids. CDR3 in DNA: TGTGCCAGCAGCTCGGGGTTCCGAGTCACTGAAGCTTTCTTT. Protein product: CASSSGFRVTEAFF.

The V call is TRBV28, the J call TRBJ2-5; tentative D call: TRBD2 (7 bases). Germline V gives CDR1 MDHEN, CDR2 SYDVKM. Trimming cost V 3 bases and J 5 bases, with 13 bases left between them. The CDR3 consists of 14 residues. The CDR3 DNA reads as TGTGCCAGCAGTTTGGGGGGGCGAGAGGAGACCCAGTACTTC. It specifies CASSLGGREETQYF.

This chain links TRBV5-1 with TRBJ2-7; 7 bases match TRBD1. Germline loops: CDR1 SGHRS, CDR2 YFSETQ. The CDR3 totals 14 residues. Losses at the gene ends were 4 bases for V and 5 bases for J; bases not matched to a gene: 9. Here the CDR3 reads CASSPSSGTDEQYF. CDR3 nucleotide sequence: TGCGCCAGCAGCCCTTCCTCCGGGACAGACGAGCAGTACTTC.